Below, 11 T cell receptor beta chains from the same sample are listed, as sequenced in a study of blood T cells in healthy people across ages. PCR was performed a second time for roughly 6 to 12 cycles using a sample-barcoded 5' primer and a J-beta primer mix. TCRdb called the 5' RACE reads again in MiXCR, with one record for every CDR3 protein. The sample carries roughly 1,500,000 distinct CDR3 sequences, roughly 40% recorded once. The material sequenced was blood. Receptors originate from a woman younger than 35 in good health.

This chain joins TRBV6-5 and TRBJ2-3; TRBD1 might be the D (6 bases). This CDR3 has 13 residues. Deletions cut 8 bases from V and 4 bases from J, with 13 bases between. Per germline, CDR1 MNHEY and CDR2 SVGAGI. This chain's CDR3 is CASGEQGPDTQYF. The DNA for the CDR3 is TGTGCCAGCGGGGAACAGGGTCCAGATACGCAGTATTTT.

The chain employs TRBV6-1 and TRBJ2-4, with 8 bases lining up with TRBD2. The DNA end favors TRBJ2-7, so the J call may be wrong. The CDR3 sequence is 13 residues long. Per the germline V gene, CDR1 is MNHNS and CDR2 is SASEGT. The CDR3 DNA reads as TGTGCCAGCCGGGGGGGGCTTAGTTACGAGCAGTACTTC. Protein sequence: CASRGGLSYEQYF.

This rearrangement joins TRBV4-1 to TRBJ2-7, with D hard to call. V lost 6 bases, J lost 7 bases, and 22 bases lay in between. CDR3 length: 15 residues. Germline loops: CDR1 MGHRA, CDR2 YSYEKL. The CDR3 protein is CASSPGRLSYNEQYF. The CDR3 coding sequence is TGCGCCAGCAGTCCAGGCAGACTCTCCTACAATGAGCAGTACTTC.

The chain carries TRBV4-1 and TRBJ1-1, with 7 bases fitting TRBD1. From germline, CDR1 is MGHRA and CDR2 YSYEKL. This CDR3 has 13 residues. Losses at the gene ends were 1 base for V and 11 bases for J; bases not matched to a gene: 7. The CDR3 protein is CASSQGQGDGAFF. The CDR3 DNA sequence: TGCGCCAGCAGCCAAGGGCAGGGGGACGGGGCTTTCTTT.

This clonotype was picked up a small number of times. The chain carries TRBV2 and TRBJ2-3, with TRBD2 matching over 7 bases. Germline CDR1 SNHLY, CDR2 FYNNEI. The ends lost 7 bases at V and 0 bases at J; junction bases unmatched: 4. This CDR3 comprises 14 residues. The CDR3 DNA reads as TGTGCCAGCAAAGCGGGGTCTAGCACAGATACGCAGTATTTT. Translation: CASKAGSSTDTQYF.

The V and J genes are TRBV12-3 or TRBV12-4 and TRBJ2-7; TRBD2 matches 8 bases. CDR3 length: 15 amino acids. Trimming removed 2 bases from V and 6 bases from J; junction bases left unmatched: 9. CDR3: CASSLLEREYGEQYF. CDR3 coding DNA: TGTGCCAGCAGTTTACTTGAGCGGGAGTATGGCGAGCAGTACTTC.

The chain carries TRBV6-2 or TRBV6-3 and TRBJ2-7; a weak D match, TRBD1 (5 bases). V gave up 6 bases and J gave up 3 bases, with 15 bases separating them. Germline V gives CDR1 MNHEY, CDR2 SVGEGT. The CDR3 covers 14 residues. DNA for the CDR3: TGTGCCAGCAGGTCTACAGGCCCGGACTACGAGCAGTACTTC. Its protein product is CASRSTGPDYEQYF.

Many counts were recorded for this clonotype. The junction differs from germline at one of its ends, possibly a read error. V usage is TRBV29-1 and J usage is TRBJ2-5, with 10 nucleotides matching TRBD2. This CDR3 region has 12 residues. Per germline, CDR1 SQVTM and CDR2 ANQGSEA. The chain's CDR3 is CSTLAGEETQYF. The CDR3 nucleotides read TGTTCCACCCTAGCGGGGGAGGAGACCCAGTACTTC.

The chain couples TRBV16 to TRBJ2-7; TRBD2 is a possible D gene (6 bases). Trimming removed 0 bases from V and 4 bases from J, with 16 bases in between. CDR3 length equals 16 residues. Germline CDR1 and CDR2: KGHSY and FQNENV. The CDR3 nucleotides read TGTGCCAGCAGCCAATCGGGGTTGGAGGGAAGTTACGAGCAGTACTTC. Translated: CASSQSGLEGSYEQYF.

V usage is TRBV10-3 and J usage is TRBJ2-1; either TRBD1 or TRBD2 may fit D (6 bases each). The end of the DNA aligns better with TRBJ2-7, so the J call may be wrong. Germline CDR1 ENHRY, CDR2 SYGVKD. CDR3 length: 14 amino acids. The DNA of the CDR3 is TGTGCCATCACCCACGGAGGGGGGATCGACGAGCAGTACTTC. Translating gives CAITHGGGIDEQYF.

This chain joins TRBV6-2 or TRBV6-3 and TRBJ1-6; D is uncertain. V lost 6 bases and J 8 bases, leaving 8 bases between the germline ends. The CDR3 runs 12 residues. Germline CDR1 is MNHEY and CDR2 is SVGEGT. The CDR3 bases are TGTGCCAGCAGCAGGCTGGATTCACCCCTCCACTTT. Translated: CASSRLDSPLHF.